The T cell receptor beta chain described here comes from a study of Graves' ophthalmopathy and Graves' hyperthyroidism. Study observations and caveats: Most expanded clonotypes from thyroid (those above 0.001 frequency) were also found in blood. Both an approximately 70% sensitivity and an approximately 72% specificity characterized the model's predictions of ophthalmopathy progression.

As the template, RNA transcripts were used to amplify TCR beta CDR3 regions. Scientists carried out first-round RT-PCR using HTBI primers and then a second-round multiplex PCR. A single record per CDR3 protein comes from TCRdb applying MiXCR to the multiplex PCR reads. The table includes hundreds of thousands of distinct CDR3 sequences, around a fifth detected once. V trimming: 2 bases; J trimming: 5 bases; junction bases outside the gene matches: 5. Per germline, CDR1 DFQATT and CDR2 SNEGSKA (reference sequence). This CDR3 region has 14 residues. Aged 18 to 65, the patients with hyperthyroidism had under 2 months' duration and were newly diagnosed. The PBMCs had their origin in 10 ml of fresh peripheral blood. The sample holds many counts of this clonotype. As yet, its antigen is unknown.

Sequencing was carried out using peripheral blood. The TCR comes from a woman aged 18-29 years with stable Graves' hyperthyroidism. The chain is built from TRBV20-1 and TRBJ2-5; TRBD2 matches at 10 bases. The CDR3 spells CSARPGLALETQYF. DNA of the CDR3: TGCAGTGCTAGACCGGGACTAGCGTTGGAGACCCAGTACTTC.